Listed below are T cell receptor beta chains from one sample, sequenced in a study of neurological immune-mediated disorders. TCRdb recomputed calls from the 5' RACE reads with MiXCR, one row per CDR3 protein. The sample holds about 87,000 distinct CDR3 sequences, roughly 3.5% seen once. Source material: PBMCs. The receptor source for this set is a woman aged 45-60 years with multiple sclerosis. CDR3s include the opening cysteine and the closing phenylalanine or tryptophan. The order of the fields is J gene, V gene, CDR3 protein.

TRBJ1-1,TRBV20-1,CSAPGRRDTEAFF
TRBJ2-1,TRBV5-1,CASRLQGMDEQFF
TRBJ1-6,TRBV10-3,CAISGGGLNSPLHF
TRBJ1-2,TRBV5-1,CASSAGGRTNYGYTF
TRBJ1-1,TRBV20-1,CSATTGFNTEAFF
TRBJ2-1,TRBV15,CATSVGTSGGPFF
TRBJ2-3,TRBV7-9,CASSLGLAVFTDTQYF
TRBJ2-2,TRBV20-1,CSVEQAKNTGELFF
TRBJ2-7,TRBV7-2,CASSRTSGGQYEQYF
TRBJ2-5,TRBV10-3,CAISEGRGHRETQYF
TRBJ2-2,TRBV4-2,CASSQGGGSGELFF
TRBJ2-1,TRBV5-6,CASSLSYRGTGEFF
TRBJ1-5,TRBV18,CASSPTQAQPQHF
TRBJ2-7,TRBV20-1,CSAIDSSGPVSSYEQYF
TRBJ2-7,TRBV28,CASSLSQSSYEQYF
TRBJ2-7,TRBV6-5,CASSYSGSPYEQYF
TRBJ2-1,TRBV5-1,CASSDGTYNEQFF
TRBJ1-2,TRBV7-2,CASSIGSRGDYGYTF
TRBJ1-2,TRBV6-5,CASSFYRGNYGYTF
TRBJ1-6,TRBV7-9,CASSLQGQVNSPLHF
TRBJ2-1,TRBV12-3/TRBV12-4,CASSLVSGYYNEQFF
TRBJ2-5,TRBV7-2,CASSLRRGQETQYF
TRBJ2-2,TRBV12-3/TRBV12-4,CASSSLGQRRTGELFF
TRBJ2-5,TRBV5-1,CASSWGQANKETQYF
TRBJ2-1,TRBV6-6,CASSYTSGGEQFF
TRBJ2-3,TRBV7-6,CASSLDLRGRNTDTQYF
TRBJ2-1,TRBV24-1,CATSDPGTDNEQFF